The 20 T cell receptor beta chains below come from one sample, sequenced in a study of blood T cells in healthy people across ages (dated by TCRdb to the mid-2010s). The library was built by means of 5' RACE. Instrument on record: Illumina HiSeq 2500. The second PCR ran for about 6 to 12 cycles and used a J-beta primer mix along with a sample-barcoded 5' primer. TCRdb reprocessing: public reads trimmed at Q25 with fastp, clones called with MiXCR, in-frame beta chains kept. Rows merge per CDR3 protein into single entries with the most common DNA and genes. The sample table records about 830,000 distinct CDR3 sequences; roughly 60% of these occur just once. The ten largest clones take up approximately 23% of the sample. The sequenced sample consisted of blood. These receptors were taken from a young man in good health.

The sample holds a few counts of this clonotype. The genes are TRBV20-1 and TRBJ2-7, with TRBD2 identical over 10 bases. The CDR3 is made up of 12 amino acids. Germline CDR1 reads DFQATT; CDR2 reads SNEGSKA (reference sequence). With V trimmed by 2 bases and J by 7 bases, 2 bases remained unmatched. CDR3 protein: CSARILAGEQYF. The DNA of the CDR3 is TGCAGTGCTAGAATACTAGCGGGAGAGCAGTACTTC.

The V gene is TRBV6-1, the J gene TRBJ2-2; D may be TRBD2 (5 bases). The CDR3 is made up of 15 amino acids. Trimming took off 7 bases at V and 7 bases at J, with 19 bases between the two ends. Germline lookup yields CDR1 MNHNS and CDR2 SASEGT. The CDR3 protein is CASIPSSSAGGELFF. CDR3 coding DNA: TGTGCCAGCATTCCATCCAGCTCGGCGGGCGGGGAGCTGTTTTTT.

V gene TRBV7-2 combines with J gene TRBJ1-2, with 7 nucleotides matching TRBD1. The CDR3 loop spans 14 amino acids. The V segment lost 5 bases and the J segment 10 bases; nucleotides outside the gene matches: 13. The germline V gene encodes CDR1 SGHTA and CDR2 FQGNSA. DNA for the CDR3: TGTGCCAGCAGCGCACGACAGGGAAGATGGGACTACACCTTC. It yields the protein CASSARQGRWDYTF.

As DNA, the CDR3 is TGCAGTGCTAGAGATCTGGCGGGGGGGTACACAGATACGCAGTATTTT. Translation: CSARDLAGGYTDTQYF. The rearrangement links TRBV20-1 to TRBJ2-3; 9 nucleotides line up with TRBD2. CDR1 is DFQATT, CDR2 SNEGSKA, per germline (reference sequence). J lost 2 bases, V lost 0 bases, and 6 bases had no gene match. The CDR3 extends over 16 amino acids.

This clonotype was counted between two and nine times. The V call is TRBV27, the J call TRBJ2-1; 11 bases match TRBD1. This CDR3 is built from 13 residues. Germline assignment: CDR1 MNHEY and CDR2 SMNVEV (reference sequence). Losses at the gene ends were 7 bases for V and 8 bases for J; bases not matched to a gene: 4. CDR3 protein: CASTRTGGDEQFF. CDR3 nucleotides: TGTGCCAGCACCAGGACAGGGGGCGATGAGCAGTTCTTC.

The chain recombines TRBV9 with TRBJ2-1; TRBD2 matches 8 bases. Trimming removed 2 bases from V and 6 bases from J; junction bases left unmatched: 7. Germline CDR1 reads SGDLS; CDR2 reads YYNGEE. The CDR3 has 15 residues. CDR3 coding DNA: TGTGCCAGCAGCGTGAGCGGGAGTTTGTCCAATGAGCAGTTCTTC. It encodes CASSVSGSLSNEQFF.

The CDR3 sequence: CASSRTGGNEQFF. DNA for the CDR3: TGTGCCAGCAGCCGAACAGGGGGGAATGAGCAGTTCTTC. The gene calls are TRBV5-6 and TRBJ2-1, with 8 nucleotides matching TRBD1. The CDR3 has 13 residues. Germline V gene data show CDR1 as SGHDT and CDR2 as YYEEEE. J was trimmed by 7 bases and V by 4 bases; bases with no gene match: 4.

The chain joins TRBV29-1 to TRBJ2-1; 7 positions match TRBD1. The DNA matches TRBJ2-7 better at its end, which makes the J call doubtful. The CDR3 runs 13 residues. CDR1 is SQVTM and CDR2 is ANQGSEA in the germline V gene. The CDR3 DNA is TGCAGCGTATGCTCCCAGGGGACAGACGAGCAGTACTTC. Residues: CSVCSQGTDEQYF.

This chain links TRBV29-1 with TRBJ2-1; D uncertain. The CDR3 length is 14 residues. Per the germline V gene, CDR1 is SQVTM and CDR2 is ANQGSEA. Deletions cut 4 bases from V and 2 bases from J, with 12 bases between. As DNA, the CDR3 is TGCAGCGTTGTCGCCGGCGATACCTACAATGAGCAGTTCTTC. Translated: CSVVAGDTYNEQFF.

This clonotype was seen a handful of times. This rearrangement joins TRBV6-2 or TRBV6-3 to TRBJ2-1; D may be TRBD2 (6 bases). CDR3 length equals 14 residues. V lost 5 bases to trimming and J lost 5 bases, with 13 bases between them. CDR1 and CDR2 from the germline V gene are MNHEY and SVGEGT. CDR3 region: CASSPGRGNNEQFF. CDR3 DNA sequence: TGTGCCAGCAGTCCCGGGCGCGGGAACAATGAGCAGTTCTTC.

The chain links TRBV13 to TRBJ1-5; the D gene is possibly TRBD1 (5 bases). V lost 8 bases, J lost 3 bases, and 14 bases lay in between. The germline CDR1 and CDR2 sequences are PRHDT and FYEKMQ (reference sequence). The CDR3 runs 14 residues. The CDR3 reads CASALGGTNQPQHF. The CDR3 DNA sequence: TGTGCCAGCGCGTTGGGGGGAACCAATCAGCCCCAGCATTTT.

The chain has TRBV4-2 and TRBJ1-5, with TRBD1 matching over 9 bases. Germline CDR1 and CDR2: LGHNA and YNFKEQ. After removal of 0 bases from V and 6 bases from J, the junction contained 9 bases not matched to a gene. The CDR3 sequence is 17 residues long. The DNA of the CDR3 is TGTGCCAGCAGCCAAGATAGGGGACAGGGAGGGACTCAGCCCCAGCATTTT. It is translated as CASSQDRGQGGTQPQHF.

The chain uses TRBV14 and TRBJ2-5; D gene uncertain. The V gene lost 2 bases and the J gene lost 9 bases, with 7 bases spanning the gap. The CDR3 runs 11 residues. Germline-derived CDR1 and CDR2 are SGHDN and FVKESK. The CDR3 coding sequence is TGTGCCAGCAGCCAATATTTGGCCCAGTACTTC. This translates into CASSQYLAQYF.

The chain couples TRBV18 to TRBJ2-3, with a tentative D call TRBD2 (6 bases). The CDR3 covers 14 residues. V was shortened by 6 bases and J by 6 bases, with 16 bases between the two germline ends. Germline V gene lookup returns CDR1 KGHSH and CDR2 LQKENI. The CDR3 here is CASSPGTPKDTQYF. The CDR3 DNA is TGTGCCAGCTCGCCCGGGACTCCCAAGGATACGCAGTATTTT.

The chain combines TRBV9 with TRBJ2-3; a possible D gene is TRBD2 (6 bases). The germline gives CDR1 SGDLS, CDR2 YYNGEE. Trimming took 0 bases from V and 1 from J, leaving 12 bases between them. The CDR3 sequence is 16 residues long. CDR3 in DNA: TGTGCCAGCAGCGTAGACCCACTAGCAGGCACAGATACGCAGTATTTT. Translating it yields CASSVDPLAGTDTQYF.

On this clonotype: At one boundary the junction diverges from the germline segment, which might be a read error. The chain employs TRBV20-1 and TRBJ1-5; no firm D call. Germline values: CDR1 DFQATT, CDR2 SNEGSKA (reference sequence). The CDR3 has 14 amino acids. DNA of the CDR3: TGCAGTGCTAGACCCCGCACCCTATATCAACCCCAGCATTTT. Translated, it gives CSARPRTLYQPQHF.

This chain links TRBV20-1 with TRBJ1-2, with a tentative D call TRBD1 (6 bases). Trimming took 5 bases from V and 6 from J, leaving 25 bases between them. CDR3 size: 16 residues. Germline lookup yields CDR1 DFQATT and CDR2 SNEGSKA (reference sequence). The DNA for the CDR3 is TGCAGTGCTGACCTCCGGACACAGGGTGATCATGATGGCTACACCTTC. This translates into CSADLRTQGDHDGYTF.

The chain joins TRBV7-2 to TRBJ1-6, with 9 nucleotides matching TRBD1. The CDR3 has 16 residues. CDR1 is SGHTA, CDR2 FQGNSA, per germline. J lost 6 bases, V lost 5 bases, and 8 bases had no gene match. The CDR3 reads CASSPQGARGNSPLHF. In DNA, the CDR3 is TGTGCCAGCAGCCCACAGGGGGCAAGGGGTAATTCACCCCTCCACTTT.

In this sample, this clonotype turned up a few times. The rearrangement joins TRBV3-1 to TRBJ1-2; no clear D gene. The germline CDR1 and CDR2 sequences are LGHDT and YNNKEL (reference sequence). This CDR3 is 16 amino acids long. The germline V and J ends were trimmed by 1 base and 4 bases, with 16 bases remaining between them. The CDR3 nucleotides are TGTGCCAGCAGCCAAGTCGGCCCGATGGGCGGCTATGGCTACACCTTC. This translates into CASSQVGPMGGYGYTF.

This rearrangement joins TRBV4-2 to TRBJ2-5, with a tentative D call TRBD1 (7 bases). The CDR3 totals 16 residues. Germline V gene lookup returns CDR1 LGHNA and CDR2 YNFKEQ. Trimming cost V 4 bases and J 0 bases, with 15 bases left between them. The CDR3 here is CASSRRGDSDQETQYF. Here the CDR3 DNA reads TGTGCCAGCAGCCGAAGGGGGGACAGCGACCAAGAGACCCAGTACTTC.